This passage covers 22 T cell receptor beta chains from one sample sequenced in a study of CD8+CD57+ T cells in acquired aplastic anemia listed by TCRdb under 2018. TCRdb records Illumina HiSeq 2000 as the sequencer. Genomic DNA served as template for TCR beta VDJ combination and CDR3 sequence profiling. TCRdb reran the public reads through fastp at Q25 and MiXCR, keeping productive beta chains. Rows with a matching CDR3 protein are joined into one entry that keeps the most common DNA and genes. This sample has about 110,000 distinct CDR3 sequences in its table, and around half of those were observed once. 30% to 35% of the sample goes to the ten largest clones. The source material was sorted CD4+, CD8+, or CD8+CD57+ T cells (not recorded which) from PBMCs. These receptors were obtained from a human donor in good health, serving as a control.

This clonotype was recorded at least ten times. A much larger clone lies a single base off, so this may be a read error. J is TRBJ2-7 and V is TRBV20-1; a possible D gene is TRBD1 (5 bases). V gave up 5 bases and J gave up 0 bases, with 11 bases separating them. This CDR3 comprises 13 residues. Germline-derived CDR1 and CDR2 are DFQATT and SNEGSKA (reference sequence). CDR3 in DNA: TGCAGTGCTGAACGCAGGGACTCCTACGAGCAGTACTTC. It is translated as CSAERRDSYEQYF.

In DNA form, the CDR3 reads TGTGCCATCAGAGGAACAGGGGCTGATACACCCCTCCACTTT. This gives the protein CAIRGTGADTPLHF. The rearrangement links TRBV10-3 to TRBJ1-6; 7 nucleotides match TRBD1. The V gene's germline CDR1 is ENHRY and CDR2 SYGVKD. The CDR3 extends over 14 amino acids. The ends lost 6 bases at V and 11 bases at J; junction bases unmatched: 10.

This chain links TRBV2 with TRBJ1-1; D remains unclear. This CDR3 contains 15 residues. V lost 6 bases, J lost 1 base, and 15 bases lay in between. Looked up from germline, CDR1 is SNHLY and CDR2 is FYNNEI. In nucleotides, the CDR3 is TGTGCCAGCAGCCCCCCATCAGTTGGGAACACTGAAGCTTTCTTT. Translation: CASSPPSVGNTEAFF.

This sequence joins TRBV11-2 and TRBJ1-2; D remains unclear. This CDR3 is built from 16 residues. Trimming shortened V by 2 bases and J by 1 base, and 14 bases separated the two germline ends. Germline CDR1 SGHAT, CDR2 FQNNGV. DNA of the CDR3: TGTGCCAGCAGCTTAATTGCGGCAGTCCTTAACTATGGCTACACCTTC. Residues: CASSLIAAVLNYGYTF.

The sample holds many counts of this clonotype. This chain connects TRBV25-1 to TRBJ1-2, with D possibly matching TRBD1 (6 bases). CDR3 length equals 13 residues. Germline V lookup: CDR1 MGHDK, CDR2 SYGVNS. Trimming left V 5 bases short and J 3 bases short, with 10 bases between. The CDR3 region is CASSSDSDYGYTF. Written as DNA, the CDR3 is TGTGCCAGCAGTTCGGACAGCGACTATGGCTACACCTTC.

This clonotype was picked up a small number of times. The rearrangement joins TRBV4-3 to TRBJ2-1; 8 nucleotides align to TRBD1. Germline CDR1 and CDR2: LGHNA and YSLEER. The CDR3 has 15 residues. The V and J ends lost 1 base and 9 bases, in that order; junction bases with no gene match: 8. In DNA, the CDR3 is TGCGCCAGCAGCCAAGTTCTGCAGGGGGCGACTGAGCAGTTCTTC. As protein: CASSQVLQGATEQFF.

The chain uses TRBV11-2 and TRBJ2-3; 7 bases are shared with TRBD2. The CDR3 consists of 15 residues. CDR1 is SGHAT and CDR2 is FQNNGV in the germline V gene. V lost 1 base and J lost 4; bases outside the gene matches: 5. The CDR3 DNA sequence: TGTGCCAGCAGCTTAGGGCGGGGGACCGCAGATACGCAGTATTTT. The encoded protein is CASSLGRGTADTQYF. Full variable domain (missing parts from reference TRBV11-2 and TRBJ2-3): EAGVAQSPRYKIIEKRQSVAFWCNPISGHATLYWYQQILGQGPKLLIQFQNNGVVDDSQLPKDRFSAERLKGVDSTLKIQPAKLEDSAVYLCASSLGRGTADTQYFGPGTRLTVL.

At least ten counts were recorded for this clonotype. Written as DNA, the CDR3 is TGCAGTGCTAGCCTTTCGGGACAGGTAGATTACAATGAGCAGTTCTTC. This codes for CSASLSGQVDYNEQFF. The V and J genes are TRBV20-1 and TRBJ2-1; 8 bases align to TRBD1. The trim removed 3 bases at V and 4 bases at J, leaving 11 bases unmatched. This CDR3 is 16 amino acids long. Germline V gene sequence: CDR1 DFQATT, CDR2 SNEGSKA (reference sequence).

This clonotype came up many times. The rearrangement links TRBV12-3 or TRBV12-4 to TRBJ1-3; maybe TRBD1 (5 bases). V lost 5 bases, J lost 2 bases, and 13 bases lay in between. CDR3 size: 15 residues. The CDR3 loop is CASSPIQGTGNTIYF. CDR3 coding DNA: TGTGCCAGCAGTCCGATCCAGGGTACTGGAAACACCATATATTTT.

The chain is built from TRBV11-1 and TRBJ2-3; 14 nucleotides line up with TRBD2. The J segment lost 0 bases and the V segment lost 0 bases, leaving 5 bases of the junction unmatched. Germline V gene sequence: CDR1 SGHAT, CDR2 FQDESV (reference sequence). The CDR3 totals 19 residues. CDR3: CASSLARLAGGTSTDTQYF. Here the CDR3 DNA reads TGTGCCAGCAGCTTAGCGAGACTAGCGGGGGGGACTAGCACAGATACGCAGTATTTT.

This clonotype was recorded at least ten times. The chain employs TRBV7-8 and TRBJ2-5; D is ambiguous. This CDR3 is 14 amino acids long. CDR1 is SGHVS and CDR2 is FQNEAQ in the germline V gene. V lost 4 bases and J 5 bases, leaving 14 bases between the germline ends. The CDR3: CASSSGPLVETQYF. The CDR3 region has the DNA TGTGCCAGCAGCTCGGGCCCGCTGGTGGAGACCCAGTACTTC.

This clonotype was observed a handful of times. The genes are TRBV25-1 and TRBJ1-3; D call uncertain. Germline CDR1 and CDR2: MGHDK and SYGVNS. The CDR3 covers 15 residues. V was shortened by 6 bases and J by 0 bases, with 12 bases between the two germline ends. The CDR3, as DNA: TGTGCCAGCAGCCCCTTCAAGGGCTCTGGAAACACCATATATTTT. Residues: CASSPFKGSGNTIYF.

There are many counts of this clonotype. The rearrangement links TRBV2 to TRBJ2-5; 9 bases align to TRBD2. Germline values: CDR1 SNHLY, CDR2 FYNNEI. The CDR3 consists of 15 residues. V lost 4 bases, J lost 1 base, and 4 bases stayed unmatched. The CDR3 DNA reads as TGTGCCAGCAGTGGTGGCGGGGGGGGCCAAGAGACCCAGTACTTC. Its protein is CASSGGGGGQETQYF.

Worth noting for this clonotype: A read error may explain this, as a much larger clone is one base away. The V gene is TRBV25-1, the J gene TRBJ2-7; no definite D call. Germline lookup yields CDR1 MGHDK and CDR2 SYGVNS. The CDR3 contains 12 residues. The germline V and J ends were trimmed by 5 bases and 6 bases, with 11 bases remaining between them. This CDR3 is CASSLKGREQYF. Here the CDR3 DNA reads TGTGCCAGCAGTTTAAAGGGCCGCGAGCAGTACTTC.

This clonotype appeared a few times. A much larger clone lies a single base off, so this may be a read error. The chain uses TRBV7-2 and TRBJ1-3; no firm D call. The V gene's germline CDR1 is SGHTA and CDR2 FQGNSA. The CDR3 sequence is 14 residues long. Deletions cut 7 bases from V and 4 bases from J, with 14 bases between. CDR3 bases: TGTGCCAGCATACAACCAGGAGCCGGAAACACCATATATTTT. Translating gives CASIQPGAGNTIYF. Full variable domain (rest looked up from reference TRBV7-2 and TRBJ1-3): GAGVSQSPSNKVTEKGKDVELRCDPISGHTALYWYRQSLGQGLEFLIYFQGNSAPDKSGLPSDRFSAERTGGSVSTLTIQRTQQEDSAVYLCASIQPGAGNTIYFGEGSWLTVV.

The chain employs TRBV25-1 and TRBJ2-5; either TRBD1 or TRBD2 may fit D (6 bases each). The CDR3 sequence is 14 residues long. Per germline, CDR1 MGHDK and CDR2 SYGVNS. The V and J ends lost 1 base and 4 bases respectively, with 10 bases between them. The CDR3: CASSEWGAGETQYF. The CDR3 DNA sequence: TGTGCCAGCAGTGAATGGGGGGCAGGAGAGACCCAGTACTTC.

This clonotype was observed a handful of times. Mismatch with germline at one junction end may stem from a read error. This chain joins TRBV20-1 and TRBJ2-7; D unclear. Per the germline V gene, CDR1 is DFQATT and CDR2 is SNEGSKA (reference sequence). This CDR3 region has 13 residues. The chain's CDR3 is CGASDSGYYEQYF. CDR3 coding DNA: TGCGGTGCTTCCGACTCGGGCTACTACGAGCAGTACTTC.

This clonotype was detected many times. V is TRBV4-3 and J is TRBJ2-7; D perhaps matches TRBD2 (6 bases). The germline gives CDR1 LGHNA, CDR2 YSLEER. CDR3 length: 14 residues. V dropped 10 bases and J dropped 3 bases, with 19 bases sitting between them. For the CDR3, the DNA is TGCGCCACTTCGATAGGACGGGGGAACTACGAGCAGTACTTC. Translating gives CATSIGRGNYEQYF.

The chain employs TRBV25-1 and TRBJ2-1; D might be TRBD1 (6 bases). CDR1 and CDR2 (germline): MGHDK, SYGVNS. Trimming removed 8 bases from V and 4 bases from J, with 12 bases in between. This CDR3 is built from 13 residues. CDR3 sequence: CASGTNTYNEQFF. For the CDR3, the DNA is TGTGCCAGCGGGACAAACACTTACAATGAGCAGTTCTTC.

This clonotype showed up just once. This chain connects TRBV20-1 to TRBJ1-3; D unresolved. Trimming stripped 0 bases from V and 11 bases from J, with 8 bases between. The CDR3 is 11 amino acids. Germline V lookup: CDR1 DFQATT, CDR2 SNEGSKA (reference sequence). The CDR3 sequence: CSARDQPSIYF. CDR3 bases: TGCAGTGCTAGAGATCAGCCTTCCATATATTTT.

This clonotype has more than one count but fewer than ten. CDR3 protein: CASSLLAGGPENIQYF. Written as DNA, the CDR3 is TGTGCCAGCAGCCTTTTGGCGGGGGGGCCGGAAAACATTCAGTACTTC. The chain links TRBV25-1 to TRBJ2-4, with TRBD2 matching over 9 bases. The CDR3 totals 16 residues. Germline V gene data show CDR1 as MGHDK and CDR2 as SYGVNS. The V segment lost 6 bases and the J segment 5 bases; nucleotides outside the gene matches: 11.

The CDR3 protein is CASSIQGKEKLFF. The CDR3 nucleotides are TGTGCCAGTAGTATCCAGGGGAAGGAAAAACTGTTTTTT. The V call is TRBV19, the J call TRBJ1-4; maybe TRBD1 (6 bases). V lost 3 bases to trimming and J lost 8 bases, with 10 bases between them. Germline V gives CDR1 LNHDA, CDR2 SQIVND (reference sequence). This CDR3 comprises 13 residues.